The T cell receptor beta chain under discussion was sequenced for a study of T cells in Graves' hyperthyroidism and ophthalmopathy. Overall study: Sampling of peripheral blood happened at initial diagnosis, prior to any treatment. Overall study findings and caveats: The authors' 13 V-J model separated ophthalmopathy from stable hyperthyroidism.

Authors of the study amplified TCR beta CDR3 regions from RNA transcripts. A first-round RT-PCR of the TCR CDR3 used the HTBI primer set. TCRdb analysed the multiplex PCR reads with MiXCR anew, one entry per CDR3 protein. The data contain roughly 650,000 distinct CDR3 sequences, about a sixth of them singletons. Clinical symptoms, serum thyroxine and TRAb, thyroid ultrasound and orbital computed tomography together formed the diagnostic basis. PBMCs came from 9 to 10 ml fresh peripheral blood. The ends were cut back, 5 bases at V and 0 bases at J, with 11 bases in the middle. CDR3 size: 14 residues. The germline V gene has CDR1 SGHNT and CDR2 YYREEE (reference sequence). A few counts support this clonotype. No antigen is known for it.

The receptor comes from a woman between 40 and 50 years old with Graves' ophthalmopathy. The chain carries TRBV5-4 and TRBJ1-1; possible D gene TRBD1, 5 bases. The sample comprised blood. Here the CDR3 reads CASREQDMNTEAFF. The CDR3 coding sequence is TGTGCCAGCAGGGAACAGGACATGAACACTGAAGCTTTCTTT.